A selection of T cell receptor beta chains follows, all from one sample in a study of blood T cell repertoires in COVID-19. Using immunoSEQ multiplex PCR, the repertoire was profiled, and TCRdb retains in-frame clones only, with some absent. The table lists around 290,000 clones, about nine tenths of them singletons. The sample consisted of PBMCs or T cells enriched from blood (not recorded which). These receptors came from a woman aged 40 to 50 who had recovered from COVID-19. CDR3s include the opening cysteine and the closing phenylalanine or tryptophan. A D gene is named only where the DNA matches it firmly. Only some rows state a clone size, as once, few, many or a class for expanded clones.

cdr3_aa: CASSPRGGTEAFF
cdr3_nt: TGTGCCAGCAGCCCCAGGGGTGGCACTGAAGCTTTCTTT
clone_size: NA
d_call: NA
j_call: TRBJ1-1
v_call: TRBV3-1/TRBV3-2

cdr3_aa: CASSLASGTGWQYF
cdr3_nt: TGTGCCAGCAGCTTAGCCTCCGGGACAGGATGGCAGTATTTT
clone_size: NA
d_call: TRBD1
j_call: TRBJ2-3
v_call: TRBV7-2

cdr3_aa: CASSLIGGRTEAFF
cdr3_nt: TGCGCCAGCAGCTTGATAGGGGGCAGGACTGAAGCTTTCTTT
clone_size: NA
d_call: TRBD1
j_call: TRBJ1-1
v_call: TRBV5-1

cdr3_aa: CASQRPAQETQYF
cdr3_nt: TGTGCCAGCCAGAGGCCAGCCCAAGAGACCCAGTACTTC
clone_size: NA
d_call: NA
j_call: TRBJ2-5
v_call: TRBV25-1

cdr3_aa: CASSFQGTGNTIYF
cdr3_nt: TGTGCCAGCAGCTTCCAGGGTACTGGAAACACCATATATTTT
clone_size: once
d_call: NA
j_call: TRBJ1-3
v_call: TRBV5-4

cdr3_aa: CASLRGGSTGELFF
cdr3_nt: TGTGCCAGCCTCCGGGGGGGCTCCACCGGGGAGCTGTTTTTT
clone_size: NA
d_call: TRBD2
j_call: TRBJ2-2
v_call: TRBV2

cdr3_aa: CASSRASGPSSYEQYF
cdr3_nt: TGTGCCAGCTCCCGGGCTAGCGGACCCAGCTCCTACGAGCAGTACTTC
clone_size: NA
d_call: TRBD2
j_call: TRBJ2-7
v_call: TRBV7-2

cdr3_aa: CASSVLGEGGGYTF
cdr3_nt: TGTGCCAGCAGCGTACTAGGGGAGGGTGGCGGCTACACCTTC
clone_size: NA
d_call: NA
j_call: TRBJ1-2
v_call: TRBV9

cdr3_aa: CAWRGGSHNNSPLHF
cdr3_nt: TGTGCCTGGAGAGGGGGCTCCCACAATAATTCACCCCTCCACTTT
clone_size: NA
d_call: TRBD1
j_call: TRBJ1-6
v_call: TRBV30

cdr3_aa: CASSYDRGYGYTF
cdr3_nt: TGTGCCAGCAGCTATGACAGGGGCTATGGCTACACCTTC
clone_size: NA
d_call: TRBD1
j_call: TRBJ1-2
v_call: TRBV12-3/TRBV12-4

cdr3_aa: CASSGQGDQPQHF
cdr3_nt: TGTGCCAGCAGCGGACAGGGGGATCAGCCCCAGCATTTT
clone_size: NA
d_call: TRBD1
j_call: TRBJ1-5
v_call: TRBV12-3/TRBV12-4

cdr3_aa: CASSSQLAGGRNEQFF
cdr3_nt: TGTGCCAGTAGTTCCCAACTAGCGGGAGGGCGGAATGAGCAGTTCTTC
clone_size: NA
d_call: TRBD2
j_call: TRBJ2-1
v_call: TRBV19